This passage covers 27 T cell receptor beta chains from one sample sequenced in a study of response to subunit inactivated influenza vaccine. Each CDR3 protein gets one entry after TCRdb re-called the RT-PCR reads with MiXCR. This table holds about 540,000 distinct CDR3 sequences, approximately 22% found once. The sample was also linked to a second study, of T cells expressing NK-cell markers. That source notes: Scientists made TCR beta cDNA using 5'RACE template switching with UMIs.

This material consisted of CD4+ T cells sorted from PBMCs, taken 11 to 12 days after vaccination. These receptors were taken from a man aged 45 to 65 who received an inactivated influenza vaccine.

This clonotype was counted a few times. The J gene is TRBJ2-7, the V gene TRBV2; 14 bases match TRBD2. With 2 bases clipped from V and 5 bases from J, the junction kept 14 bases outside the gene matches. The germline gives CDR1 SNHLY, CDR2 FYNNEI. This CDR3 comprises 19 residues. CDR3 amino acids: CASSEPGLAGVTTEDEQYF. Written as DNA, the CDR3 is TGTGCCAGCAGTGAACCGGGACTAGCGGGAGTTACGACCGAGGACGAGCAGTACTTC.

This clonotype was counted a few times. The rearrangement joins TRBV11-2 to TRBJ2-2; 8 bases line up with TRBD1. CDR1 is SGHAT and CDR2 is FQNNGV in the germline V gene. J gave up 0 bases and V 0 bases, and 6 bases lay outside the gene matches. The CDR3 contains 18 residues. In DNA, the CDR3 is TGTGCCAGCAGCTTAGAGACAGGGGCCGATACGAACACCGGGGAGCTGTTTTTT. Translated, it gives CASSLETGADTNTGELFF.

The V and J genes are TRBV27 and TRBJ2-3, with D perhaps TRBD2 (8 bases). CDR1 and CDR2 (germline): MNHEY, SMNVEV (reference sequence). This CDR3 comprises 16 residues. Deletions cut 5 bases from V and 2 bases from J, with 17 bases between. CDR3 sequence reads: CASSARGRGVTDTQYF. The CDR3 nucleotides are TGTGCCAGCAGTGCGAGGGGGCGGGGGGTCACAGATACGCAGTATTTT.

The V and J genes are TRBV29-1 and TRBJ2-7, with a tentative D call TRBD2 (7 bases). The CDR3 extends over 13 amino acids. Germline V CDR1 and CDR2: SQVTM, ANQGSEA. V was shortened by 2 bases and J by 6 bases, with 14 bases between the two germline ends. The CDR3 here is CSVESEGGTEQYF. The CDR3 coding sequence is TGCAGCGTTGAAAGTGAGGGGGGGACCGAGCAGTACTTC.

The chain recombines TRBV19 with TRBJ2-5; maybe TRBD2 (6 bases). Trimming stripped 7 bases from V and 4 bases from J, with 16 bases between. In germline, CDR1 is LNHDA, CDR2 SQIVND (reference sequence). This CDR3 spans 14 amino acids. CDR3 protein: CASTPRRGGETQYF. CDR3 nucleotide sequence: TGTGCCAGTACCCCACGTCGGGGAGGAGAGACCCAGTACTTC.

This clonotype was found many times. The rearrangement joins TRBV7-6 to TRBJ1-2; 8 bases map to TRBD1. The J segment lost 0 bases and the V segment lost 5 bases, leaving 5 bases of the junction unmatched. CDR1 SGHVS and CDR2 FNYEAQ come from the germline V gene. The CDR3 has 15 residues. The CDR3 is CASSLGQGPNYGYTF. DNA for the CDR3: TGTGCCAGCAGCCTAGGACAGGGCCCTAACTATGGCTACACCTTC.

This chain connects TRBV21-1 to TRBJ1-3. TRBV21-1 is a pseudogene segment. The CDR3 is made up of 15 amino acids. The CDR3 DNA is TGTGCCAGCAGCAGTAGGTCTTACTCTGGAAACACCATATATTTT. Translated, it gives CASSSRSYSGNTIYF.

This chain connects TRBV5-1 to TRBJ1-1, with 8 bases fitting TRBD1. The ends lost 4 bases at V and 10 bases at J; junction bases unmatched: 9. The length of the CDR3 is 13 residues. The germline V gene encodes CDR1 SGHRS and CDR2 YFSETQ. The CDR3 loop is CASSLIQGAIAFF. DNA for the CDR3: TGCGCCAGCAGCCTTATTCAGGGGGCTATAGCTTTCTTT.

This chain joins TRBV28 and TRBJ1-2, with TRBD1 matching 9 bases. The CDR3 has 16 amino acids. The J segment lost 4 bases and the V segment lost 6 bases, leaving 12 bases of the junction unmatched. Germline CDR1 reads MDHEN; CDR2 reads SYDVKM. The CDR3 sequence: CASSPPGTGFGYGYTF. The CDR3 DNA reads TGTGCCAGCAGCCCGCCCGGGACAGGGTTCGGCTATGGCTACACCTTC.

There are a few counts of this clonotype. The chain joins TRBV24-1 to TRBJ1-2; no reliable D call. There are 16 residues in the CDR3. Trimming cost V 2 bases and J 5 bases, with 17 bases left between them. Germline V gene data show CDR1 as KGHDR and CDR2 as SFDVKD. CDR3 DNA: TGTGCCACCAGTGATTCCGAATCAGTATTAGGGTATGGCTACACCTTC. Translating it yields CATSDSESVLGYGYTF.

The chain joins TRBV7-9 to TRBJ2-1; 7 bases are a match to TRBD2. V lost 3 bases to trimming and J lost 4 bases; unmatched junction nucleotides: 6. This CDR3 contains 15 residues. The germline CDR1 and CDR2 sequences are SEHNR and FQNEAQ (reference sequence). The CDR3 DNA follows: TGTGCCAGCAGCTTGGGGGGGATGGTGTACAATGAGCAGTTCTTC. Translated, it gives CASSLGGMVYNEQFF. Using reference TRBV7-9 and TRBJ2-1 for the parts outside the CDR3, the full variable domain is DTGVSQNPRHKITKRGQNVTFRCDPISEHNRLYWYRQTLGQGPEFLTYFQNEAQLEKSRLLSDRFSAERPKGSFSTLEIQRTEQGDSAMYLCASSLGGMVYNEQFFGPGTRLTVL.

The genes are TRBV2 and TRBJ2-3; 9 bases align to TRBD2. CDR3 length: 17 amino acids. Germline CDR1 and CDR2: SNHLY and FYNNEI. The junction had 12 bases not matched to a gene; V was cut back by 3 bases and J by 5 bases. CDR3 loop: CASSDYRLAEVGDTQYF. Written as DNA, the CDR3 is TGTGCCAGCAGTGATTACCGACTAGCGGAGGTGGGAGATACGCAGTATTTT. The whole variable domain, remainder taken from reference TRBV2 and TRBJ2-3, is EPEVTQTPSHQVTQMGQEVILRCVPISNHLYFYWYRQILGQKVEFLVSFYNNEISEKSEIFDDQFSVERPDGSNFTLKIRSTKLEDSAMYFCASSDYRLAEVGDTQYFGPGTRLTVL.

This clonotype has a handful of counts. The V and J genes are TRBV7-2 and TRBJ2-1; 11 bases map to TRBD2. The CDR3 is 16 residues long. The germline gives CDR1 SGHTA, CDR2 FQGNSA. The V and J ends lost 5 bases and 9 bases, in that order; junction bases with no gene match: 12. The CDR3, as DNA: TGTGCCAGCAGCCGGAGTACTAGCGGGAGTATTGGTGAGCAGTTCTTC. It codes for CASSRSTSGSIGEQFF.

The chain uses TRBV3-1 and TRBJ1-2; no clear D gene. The CDR3 extends over 14 amino acids. CDR1 and CDR2 (germline): LGHDT, YNNKEL (reference sequence). V was cut by 2 bases and J by 4 bases, with 11 bases left in between. This chain's CDR3 is CASSQSRGGYGYTF. The CDR3 coding sequence is TGTGCCAGCAGCCAATCTCGGGGAGGCTATGGCTACACCTTC.

The chain employs TRBV27 and TRBJ2-3; 8 bases map to TRBD2. CDR3 length: 15 residues. The ends lost 10 bases at V and 1 base at J; junction bases unmatched: 10. Germline CDR1 reads MNHEY; CDR2 reads SMNVEV (reference sequence). This CDR3 is CATQSGSSRTDTQYF. As DNA, the CDR3 is TGTGCCACACAAAGCGGGAGCTCCCGCACAGATACGCAGTATTTT.

The chain has TRBV15 and TRBJ2-5, with TRBD2 as a possible D gene (6 bases). V was pared by 7 bases and J by 0 bases, with 9 bases between. The germline gives CDR1 LNHNV, CDR2 YYDKDF (reference sequence). The CDR3 contains 13 residues. CDR3 sequence: CATNRGYQETQYF. The CDR3 DNA reads TGTGCCACCAACCGGGGGTACCAAGAGACCCAGTACTTC.

This clonotype has a handful of counts. The rearrangement links TRBV5-5 to TRBJ2-6, with D uncertain. Germline CDR1 is SGHKS and CDR2 is YYEKEE (reference sequence). This CDR3 region has 15 residues. The V gene lost 0 bases and the J gene lost 2 bases, with 6 bases spanning the gap. The DNA for the CDR3 is TGTGCCAGCAGCTTGGATGTAACTGGGGCCAACGTCCTGACTTTC. Translating it yields CASSLDVTGANVLTF.

This clonotype has just a few counts. The J gene is TRBJ2-2, the V gene TRBV6-2 or TRBV6-3; D unclear. This CDR3 is built from 14 residues. CDR1 is MNHEY, CDR2 SVGEGT, per germline. V was shortened by 0 bases and J by 6 bases, with 8 bases between the two germline ends. The CDR3 DNA reads TGTGCCAGCAGTTACTCACGGGCACCCGGGGAGCTGTTTTTT. Its protein is CASSYSRAPGELFF.

The gene calls are TRBV6-1 and TRBJ1-2; 8 bases match TRBD1. Germline lookup yields CDR1 MNHNS and CDR2 SASEGT. The CDR3 sequence is 13 residues long. V was clipped by 4 bases and J by 7 bases; unmatched bases: 5. CDR3 loop: CASSVDRDAGYTF. The CDR3 DNA reads TGTGCCAGCAGTGTGGACAGGGATGCTGGCTACACCTTC.

This clonotype was seen a few times. The rearrangement links TRBV20-1 to TRBJ2-7; the match to TRBD2 covers 12 bases. Looked up from germline, CDR1 is DFQATT and CDR2 is SNEGSKA (reference sequence). This CDR3 comprises 14 residues. The junction had 6 bases not matched to a gene; V was cut back by 5 bases and J by 4 bases. As DNA, the CDR3 is TGCAGTGCTTCTAGCGGGAGGGCTACATACGAGCAGTACTTC. This encodes CSASSGRATYEQYF.

This rearrangement joins TRBV7-2 to TRBJ1-4; TRBD1 is a possible D gene (6 bases). CDR3 length equals 15 residues. Germline V gene sequence: CDR1 SGHTA, CDR2 FQGNSA. The V and J ends lost 5 bases and 6 bases respectively, with 16 bases between them. CDR3 in amino acids: CASSPYRTDDEKLFF. In DNA form, the CDR3 reads TGTGCCAGCAGCCCCTACCGGACAGACGATGAAAAACTGTTTTTT.

This clonotype was observed a few times. The V and J genes are TRBV7-9 and TRBJ2-5; 16 positions agree with TRBD2. This CDR3 has 17 residues. Germline loops: CDR1 SEHNR, CDR2 FQNEAQ (reference sequence). V was clipped by 5 bases and J by 3 bases; unmatched bases: 6. The CDR3 nucleotides are TGTGCCAGCAGCATGGGACTAGCGGGAGGGCCGAAAGAGACCCAGTACTTC. Residues: CASSMGLAGGPKETQYF.

This clonotype was seen a handful of times. V gene TRBV11-2 combines with J gene TRBJ2-2, with D perhaps TRBD1 (6 bases). The CDR3 extends over 16 amino acids. Trimming took 1 base from V and 2 from J, leaving 11 bases between them. Germline loops: CDR1 SGHAT, CDR2 FQNNGV. The CDR3 coding sequence is TGTGCCAGCAGCTTAGGTGCAGGGGCCAACACCGGGGAGCTGTTTTTT. This codes for CASSLGAGANTGELFF.

This chain joins TRBV7-2 and TRBJ2-1, with TRBD2 matching over 8 bases. The trim removed 4 bases at V and 12 bases at J, leaving 8 bases unmatched. The CDR3 consists of 13 residues. Per the germline V gene, CDR1 is SGHTA and CDR2 is FQGNSA. This CDR3 is CASSSLAGRGQFF. For the CDR3, the DNA is TGTGCCAGCAGCTCGTTAGCGGGGCGAGGGCAGTTCTTC.

This clonotype was detected a few times. The chain has TRBV28 and TRBJ2-7, with D tentatively TRBD2 (5 bases). This CDR3 has 15 residues. Trimming removed 5 bases from V and 2 bases from J, with 16 bases in between. CDR1 and CDR2 (germline): MDHEN, SYDVKM. For the CDR3, the DNA is TGTGCCAGCAGTCGTACCTTCGGAGGCACCTACGAGCAGTACTTC. Its translation: CASSRTFGGTYEQYF.

This clonotype was detected a few times. The V and J genes are TRBV29-1 and TRBJ2-5; TRBD1 might be the D (6 bases). The CDR3 covers 17 residues. V lost 1 base and J 5 bases, leaving 23 bases between the germline ends. Germline-derived CDR1 and CDR2 are SQVTM and ANQGSEA. The CDR3 spells CSVEGVHGTPRVETQYF. As DNA, the CDR3 is TGCAGCGTTGAAGGAGTCCACGGGACACCCCGGGTGGAGACCCAGTACTTC.

In its sample, this clonotype was seen many times. This sequence joins TRBV7-2 and TRBJ2-3, with 7 bases that match TRBD2. The ends lost 1 base at V and 3 bases at J; junction bases unmatched: 4. The CDR3 extends over 15 amino acids. Germline V gene data show CDR1 as SGHTA and CDR2 as FQGNSA. CDR3 sequence reads: CASSLVGGSTDTQYF. The CDR3 coding sequence is TGTGCCAGCAGCTTAGTCGGCGGGAGTACAGATACGCAGTATTTT.